One and the same sample provided the 2 T cell receptor beta chains below, sequenced in a study of blood T cells in healthy people across ages. A second PCR of about 6 to 11 cycles used a sample-barcoded 5' primer and a J-beta primer mix. In TCRdb, the 5' RACE reads were re-called with MiXCR into one record per CDR3 protein. Of roughly 680,000 distinct CDR3 sequences detected, approximately 52% appear once; the ten largest clones hold 13%. The sample consisted of blood. These TCRs come from a woman older than 75 in good health.

V is TRBV7-2 and J is TRBJ2-3; 8 nucleotides match TRBD2. This CDR3 region has 16 residues. V lost 7 bases to trimming and J lost 0 bases; unmatched junction nucleotides: 9. The germline gives CDR1 SGHTA, CDR2 FQGNSA. CDR3 in DNA: TGTGCCAGCACCCTAGGCCCGGGGGGGAGCACAGATACGCAGTATTTT. Amino acids: CASTLGPGGSTDTQYF.

This clonotype was detected a few times. The chain carries TRBV12-3 or TRBV12-4 and TRBJ1-2; TRBD1 is a possible D gene (5 bases). Trimming removed 5 bases at V and 6 bases at J, with 16 bases between. The CDR3 length is 14 residues. The CDR3 loop reads CASSPRGGRDGYTF. The CDR3 coding sequence is TGTGCCAGCAGTCCCCGGGGGGGAAGAGATGGCTACACCTTC.